The TCR beta chain described here comes from a study of blood T cell repertoires in COVID-19 (dated by TCRdb to 2020 to 2022). In the study overall: Samples covering the acute and convalescent phases of COVID-19 were provided by collaborators in the United States, Italy and Spain. The material from the prospective study consisted of cDNA or gDNA derived from T cells, B-cell-depleted T cells, or PBMCs. Subjects who had been exposed to COVID-19, were actively infected with it, or had recovered from it provided the deeply sampled blood TCRbeta repertoires that made up the dataset. The repertoires were made available in a free public database intended to serve as a resource for research on the immune response to SARS-CoV-2. The samples were drawn from the first 160 participants of the ongoing ImmuneRACE study and from about 1,200 subjects provided by 6 global collaborators. A de-identified subject ID, COVID-19 status, age in years and sex were almost always included in the sample metadata. Where available, HLA class I and class II types were taken from metadata supplied by the sample provider and were not determined by assay-based typing.

What the authors observed across the whole study: Clinical and demographic metadata were provided uncurated, with the amount varying by source and participant.

The CDR3, cysteine through phenylalanine, is 15 amino acids long. The retained sequence is limited to the CDR3, 45 bases, with the frame set at the first base. Reading the germline V gene gives CDR1 KGHSH and CDR2 LQKENI. V loses 3 bases of germline sequence and J loses 3 bases, and the interval between the two ends is 9 bases. The immunoSEQ Assay, a bias-controlled multiplex PCR, was used to amplify TCRbeta CDR3 regions from genomic DNA. In the authors' own workflow: The number of nucleated cells in each sample was estimated from the amplification of reference gene primers within the assay. To quantify the absolute abundance of each unique TCRbeta CDR3 rearrangement, sequence reads were collapsed and filtered. For each sample, productive Simpson clonality was calculated as the square root of Simpson's diversity index over productive rearrangements. This is the immuneACCESS table as TCRdb keeps it, with only in-frame sequences that have V and J called. A part of the clones is gone; compared with another copy, unresolved V genes explain less than half, and the rest is unexplained. The V and J calls and clone size were taken over from that table, and D and trimming were inferred from the DNA. For this sample the table gives 23,000 or so clones, of which roughly 89% were detected only once. Around 18% of the sample is in the top ten clones.

The table lists this clone with a count of one. It has no known antigen specificity. Base qualities were left out, and no much larger clone turns up one base away. Collaborating institutions collected whole blood in K2EDTA tubes following their own protocols. For TCRbeta analysis, collaborators shipped samples in one of three forms: frozen whole blood, isolated PBMCs, or DNA extracted from either of those sample types. The chain joins TRBV18 to TRBJ1-6, with TRBD1 as a weak D call on 5 bases. This receptor was identified in a man aged 70 or older with active COVID-19. Material for sequencing was peripheral blood. The CDR3 has the sequence CASSPRQYYNSPLHF. The nucleotide sequence reads as follows: TGTGCCAGCTCACCTAGACAGTACTATAATTCACCCCTCCACTTT.